The clone carrying this T cell receptor beta chain was counted between two and nine times. These data originate in a study of identical twins. The germline CDR1 and CDR2 sequences are SEHNR and FQNEAQ (reference sequence). V was trimmed by 5 bases and J by 4 bases, leaving 12 bases between them. The CDR3 is 15 amino acids. TCRdb used MiXCR to reprocess the 5' RACE reads, holding one entry per CDR3 protein. The sample gives just over 450,000 distinct CDR3 sequences, 11% to 15% of which show up once; roughly 0.56% is in the top ten. Another study also made use of these data, one on yellow fever vaccine responses in identical twins.

Material for sequencing was CD4+ T cells sorted from blood. The gene calls are TRBV7-9 and TRBJ2-6; D gene unclear. This receptor was taken from a young woman in good health. CDR3 bases: TGTGCCAGCAGCCCCCAGATGCCGGGGGCCAACGTCCTGACTTTC. Its protein product is CASSPQMPGANVLTF. Using reference TRBV7-9 and TRBJ2-6 for the parts outside the CDR3, the full variable domain is DTGVSQNPRHKITKRGQNVTFRCDPISEHNRLYWYRQTLGQGPEFLTYFQNEAQLEKSRLLSDRFSAERPKGSFSTLEIQRTEQGDSAMYLCASSPQMPGANVLTFGAGSRLTVL.